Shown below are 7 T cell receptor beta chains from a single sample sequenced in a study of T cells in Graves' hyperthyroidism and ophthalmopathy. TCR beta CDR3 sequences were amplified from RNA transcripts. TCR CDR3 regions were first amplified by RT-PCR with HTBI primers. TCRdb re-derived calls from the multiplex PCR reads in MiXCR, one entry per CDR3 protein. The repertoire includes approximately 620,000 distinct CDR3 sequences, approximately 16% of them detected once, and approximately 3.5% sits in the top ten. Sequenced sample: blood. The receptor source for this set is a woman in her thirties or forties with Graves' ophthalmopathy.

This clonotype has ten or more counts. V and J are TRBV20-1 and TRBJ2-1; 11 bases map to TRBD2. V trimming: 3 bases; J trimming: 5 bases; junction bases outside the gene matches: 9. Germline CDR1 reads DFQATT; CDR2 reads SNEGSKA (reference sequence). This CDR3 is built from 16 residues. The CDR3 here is CSARTTSGRWDNEQFF. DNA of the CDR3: TGCAGTGCTAGGACTACTAGCGGGAGATGGGACAATGAGCAGTTCTTC.

The CDR3 nucleotides read TGTGCCAGCAGAGATACAGGGGCCGCCGGGGTCTACAATGAGCAGTTCTTC. Translating gives CASRDTGAAGVYNEQFF. The chain has TRBV27 and TRBJ2-1; 7 positions agree with TRBD1. The germline V gene encodes CDR1 MNHEY and CDR2 SMNVEV (reference sequence). With V trimmed by 6 bases and J by 3 bases, 14 bases remained unmatched. The CDR3 extends over 17 amino acids.

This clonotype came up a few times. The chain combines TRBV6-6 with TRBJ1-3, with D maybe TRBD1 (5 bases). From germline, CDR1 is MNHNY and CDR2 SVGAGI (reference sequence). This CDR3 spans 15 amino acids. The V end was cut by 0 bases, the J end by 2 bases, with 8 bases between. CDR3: CASSYSRGPGNTIYF. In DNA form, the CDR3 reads TGTGCCAGCAGTTACTCAAGGGGTCCTGGAAACACCATATATTTT.

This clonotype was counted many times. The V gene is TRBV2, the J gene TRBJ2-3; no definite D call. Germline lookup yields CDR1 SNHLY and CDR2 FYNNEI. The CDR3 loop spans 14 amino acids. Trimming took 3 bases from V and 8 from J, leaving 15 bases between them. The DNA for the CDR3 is TGTGCCAGCAGTGACTCGGGCCTAGATGGTACGCAGTATTTT. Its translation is CASSDSGLDGTQYF.

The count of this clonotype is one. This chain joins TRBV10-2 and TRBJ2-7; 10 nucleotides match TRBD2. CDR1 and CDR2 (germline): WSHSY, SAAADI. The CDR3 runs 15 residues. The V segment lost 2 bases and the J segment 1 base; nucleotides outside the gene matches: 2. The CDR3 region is CASSELAGESYEQYF. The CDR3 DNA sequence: TGCGCCAGCAGTGAGCTAGCGGGAGAGTCCTACGAGCAGTACTTC.

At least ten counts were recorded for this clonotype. The CDR3 DNA sequence: TGTGCCAGTCAAACCCGGGGAGACGGCCAGAACACTGAAGCTTTCTTT. This sequence encodes CASQTRGDGQNTEAFF. V usage is TRBV12-3 or TRBV12-4 and J usage is TRBJ1-1; D uncertain. This CDR3 contains 16 residues. V was trimmed by 9 bases and J by 1 base, leaving 21 bases between them.

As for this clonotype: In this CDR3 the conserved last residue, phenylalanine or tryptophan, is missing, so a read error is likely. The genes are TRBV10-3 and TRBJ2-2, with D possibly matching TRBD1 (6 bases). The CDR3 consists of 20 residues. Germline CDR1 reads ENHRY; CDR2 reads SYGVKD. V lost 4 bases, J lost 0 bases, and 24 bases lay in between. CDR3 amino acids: CAISGPTNTPGTSNTGELFS. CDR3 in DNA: TGTGCCATCAGTGGCCCTACAAATACCCCCGGGACATCGAACACCGGGGAGCTGTTTTCT.